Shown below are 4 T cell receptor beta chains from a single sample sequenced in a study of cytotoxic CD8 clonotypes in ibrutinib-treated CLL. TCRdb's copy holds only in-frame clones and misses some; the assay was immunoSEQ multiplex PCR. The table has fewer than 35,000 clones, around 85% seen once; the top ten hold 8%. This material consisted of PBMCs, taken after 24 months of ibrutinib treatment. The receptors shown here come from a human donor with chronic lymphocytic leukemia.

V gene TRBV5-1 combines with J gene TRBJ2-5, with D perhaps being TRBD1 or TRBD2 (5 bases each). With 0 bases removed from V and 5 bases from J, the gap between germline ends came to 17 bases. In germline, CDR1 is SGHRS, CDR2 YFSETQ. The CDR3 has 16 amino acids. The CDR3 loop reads CASSLVGGDEAETQYF. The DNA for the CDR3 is TGCGCCAGCAGCTTGGTAGGTGGGGACGAGGCTGAGACCCAGTACTTC. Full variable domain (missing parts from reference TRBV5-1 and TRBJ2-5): KAGVTQTPRYLIKTRGQQVTLSCSPISGHRSVSWYQQTPGQGLQFLFEYFSETQRNKGNFPGRFSGRQFSNSRSEMNVSTLELGDSALYLCASSLVGGDEAETQYFGPGTRLLVL.

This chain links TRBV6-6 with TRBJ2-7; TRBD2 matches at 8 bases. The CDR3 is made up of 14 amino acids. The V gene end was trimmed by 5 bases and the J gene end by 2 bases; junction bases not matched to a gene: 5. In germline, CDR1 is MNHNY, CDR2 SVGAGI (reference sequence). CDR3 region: CASSDRLAPYEQYF. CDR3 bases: TGTGCCAGCAGTGACAGACTAGCGCCCTACGAGCAGTACTTC.

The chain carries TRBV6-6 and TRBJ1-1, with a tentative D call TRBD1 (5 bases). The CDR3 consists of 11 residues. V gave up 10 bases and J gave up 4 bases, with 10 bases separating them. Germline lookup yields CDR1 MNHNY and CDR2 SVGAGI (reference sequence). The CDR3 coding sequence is TGTGCCACCACGAGGGGCACTGAAGCTTTCTTT. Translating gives CATTRGTEAFF.

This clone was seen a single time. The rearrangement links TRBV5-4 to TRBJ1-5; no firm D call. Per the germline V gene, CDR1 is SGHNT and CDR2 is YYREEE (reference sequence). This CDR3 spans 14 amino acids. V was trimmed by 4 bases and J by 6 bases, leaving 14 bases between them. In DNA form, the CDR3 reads TGTGCCAGCAGCCTCCAAGGCGGGAGTCAGCCCCAGCATTTT. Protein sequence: CASSLQGGSQPQHF.